This TCR beta chain was retrieved from a study of CD8 T cells in Susac syndrome. Reverse transcription of roughly 0.45 to 1 ug RNA was performed with random hexamers. TCRdb re-derived calls from the immunoSEQ multiplex PCR reads in MiXCR, one entry per CDR3 protein. The sample carries some 140,000 distinct CDR3 sequences, 90% to 95% recorded once. Between the trimmed V and J ends, which lost 1 base and 10 bases, there was a span of 11 bases. The length of the CDR3 is 12 residues. Germline CDR1 GTSNPN, CDR2 SVGIG (reference sequence). Blood CD8+ and CD4+ T cells underwent high-throughput TCR beta sequencing.

This TCR derives from a human donor with multiple sclerosis. The sequenced material came from CD8+ T cells from PBMCs. This chain connects TRBV30 to TRBJ1-5; no reliable D call. CDR3 in DNA: TGTGCCTGGAGTGCCCCCAGCATTCCCCAGCATTTT. Translated: CAWSAPSIPQHF.